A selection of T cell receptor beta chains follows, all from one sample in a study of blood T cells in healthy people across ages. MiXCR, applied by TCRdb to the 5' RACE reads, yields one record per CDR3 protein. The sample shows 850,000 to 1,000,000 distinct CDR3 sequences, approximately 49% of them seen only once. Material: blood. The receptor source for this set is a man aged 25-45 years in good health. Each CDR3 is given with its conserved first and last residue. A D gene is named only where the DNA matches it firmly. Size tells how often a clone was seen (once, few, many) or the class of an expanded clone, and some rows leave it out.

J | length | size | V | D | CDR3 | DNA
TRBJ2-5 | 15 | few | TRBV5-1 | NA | CASSLASGIQETQYF | TGCGCCAGCAGCTTGGCCTCGGGCATCCAAGAGACCCAGTACTTC
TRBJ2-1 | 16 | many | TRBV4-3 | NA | CASSQGVTGSYNEQFF | TGCGCCAGCAGCCAGGGAGTAACGGGCTCCTACAATGAGCAGTTCTTC
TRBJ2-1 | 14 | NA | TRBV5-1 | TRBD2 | CASSSGTTRDEQFF | TGCGCCAGCAGCTCCGGGACTACGCGGGATGAGCAGTTCTTC
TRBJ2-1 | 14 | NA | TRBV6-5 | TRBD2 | CASSPWGGRNEQFF | TGTGCCAGCAGTCCCTGGGGGGGTAGGAATGAGCAGTTCTTC
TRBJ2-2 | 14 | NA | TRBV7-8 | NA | CASSLHEGAGELFF | TGTGCCAGCAGCTTACATGAGGGGGCCGGGGAGCTGTTTTTT
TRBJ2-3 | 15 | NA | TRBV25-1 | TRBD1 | CASSDRPGTALKLYF | TGTGCCAGCAGTGACCGCCCCGGGACAGCCCTTAAGTTGTATTTT
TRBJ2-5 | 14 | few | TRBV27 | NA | CASSPTTPARTQYF | TGTGCCAGCAGTCCCACTACTCCCGCGAGGACCCAGTACTTC
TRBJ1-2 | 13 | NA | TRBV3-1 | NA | CASNRGPNYGYTF | TGTGCCAGCAACAGAGGACCTAACTATGGCTACACCTTC
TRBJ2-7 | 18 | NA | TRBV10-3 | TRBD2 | CAISESKGLAGSSYEQYF | TGTGCCATCAGTGAGTCTAAAGGGCTAGCGGGAAGCTCCTACGAGCAGTACTTC
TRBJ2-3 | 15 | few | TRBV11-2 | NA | CASSLTGFLTDTQYF | TGTGCCAGCAGCCTTACAGGGTTTCTCACAGATACGCAGTATTTT
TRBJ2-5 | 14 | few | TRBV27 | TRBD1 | CASSLTGTEETQYF | TGTGCCAGCAGTTTAACCGGGACAGAAGAGACCCAGTACTTC
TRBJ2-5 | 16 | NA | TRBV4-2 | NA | CASSQSTARIQETQYF | TGTGCCAGCAGCCAATCCACCGCGCGGATCCAAGAGACCCAGTACTTC
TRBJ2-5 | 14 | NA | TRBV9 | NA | CASSPNMVLETQYF | TGTGCCAGCAGCCCTAACATGGTATTGGAGACCCAGTACTTC
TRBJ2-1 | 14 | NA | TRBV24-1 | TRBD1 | CATSDPGTANEQFF | TGTGCCACCAGTGATCCCGGGACAGCAAATGAGCAGTTCTTC
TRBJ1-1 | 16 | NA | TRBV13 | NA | CASSLRTGGMNTEAFF | TGTGCCAGCAGCCTTCGGACGGGGGGGATGAACACTGAAGCTTTCTTT
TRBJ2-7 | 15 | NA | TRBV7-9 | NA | CASSFQADQDYEQYF | TGTGCCAGCAGCTTCCAGGCAGACCAGGACTACGAGCAGTACTTC
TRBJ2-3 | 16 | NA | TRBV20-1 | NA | CSASVWGGTSGDTQYF | TGCAGTGCTAGTGTGTGGGGCGGGACCTCAGGGGATACGCAGTATTTT
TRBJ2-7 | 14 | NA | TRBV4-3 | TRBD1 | CASSERARGYEQYF | TGCGCCAGCAGCGAACGTGCCAGGGGGTACGAGCAGTACTTC
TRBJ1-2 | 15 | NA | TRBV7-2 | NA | CASSSRPAINYGYTF | TGTGCCAGCAGCTCACGCCCAGCTATAAACTATGGCTACACCTTC
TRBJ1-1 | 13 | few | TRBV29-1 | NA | CSVAGGRGTEAFF | TGCAGCGTTGCCGGAGGGAGAGGAACTGAAGCTTTCTTT